The TCR beta chain described here comes from a study of read filtering for tumor transcriptome and immune sequencing. Study in general: By R-ISS, stages I, II and III held around 8, 15 and 7 patients. Transcriptome libraries were built from DNase-treated RNA.

The ends were cut back, 1 base at V and 6 bases at J, with 7 bases in the middle. CDR3 length: 14 amino acids. The library was built from roughly 400 ng RNA with molecular barcoded adaptors for alpha/delta and beta/gamma chains. MiXCR, run by TCRdb on the reads, gives a single entry per CDR3 protein. The table lists over 90,000 distinct CDR3 sequences, roughly 21% of them singletons. Study-wide results and limits: Sorted CD138-negative bone marrow cells were not purified T cells.

This clonotype was observed many times. Its antigen remains unknown. Sampling of bone marrow took place during active disease in every patient. The sample consisted of a population of CD138-negative cells sorted from bone marrow. The origin of this receptor is a donor at least 40 years old with multiple myeloma. The V gene is TRBV12-3 or TRBV12-4, the J gene TRBJ1-6; the D gene is possibly TRBD1 (6 bases). The CDR3 sequence is CASSLGGPNSPLHF. The CDR3 region has the DNA TGTGCCAGCAGTTTAGGGGGGCCTAATTCACCCCTCCACTTT.